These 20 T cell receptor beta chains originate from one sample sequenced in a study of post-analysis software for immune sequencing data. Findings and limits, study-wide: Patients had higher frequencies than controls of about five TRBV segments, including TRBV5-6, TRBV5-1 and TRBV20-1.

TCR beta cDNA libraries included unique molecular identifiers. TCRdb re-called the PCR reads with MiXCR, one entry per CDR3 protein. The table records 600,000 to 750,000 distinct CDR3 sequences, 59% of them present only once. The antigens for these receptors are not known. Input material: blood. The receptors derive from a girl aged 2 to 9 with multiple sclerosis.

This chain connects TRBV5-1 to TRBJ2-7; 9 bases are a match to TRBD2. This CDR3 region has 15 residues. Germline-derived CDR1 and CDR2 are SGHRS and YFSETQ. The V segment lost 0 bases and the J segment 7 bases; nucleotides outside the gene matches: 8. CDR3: CASSLGLAGSLEQYF. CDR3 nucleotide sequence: TGCGCCAGCAGCTTGGGGCTAGCGGGGAGCCTTGAGCAGTACTTC.

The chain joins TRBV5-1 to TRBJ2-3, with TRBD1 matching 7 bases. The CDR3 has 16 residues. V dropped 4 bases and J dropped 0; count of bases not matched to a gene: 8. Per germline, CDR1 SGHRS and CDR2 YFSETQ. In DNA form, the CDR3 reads TGCGCCAGCAGCCCGTGGACAGGAACTAGCACAGATACGCAGTATTTT. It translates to CASSPWTGTSTDTQYF.

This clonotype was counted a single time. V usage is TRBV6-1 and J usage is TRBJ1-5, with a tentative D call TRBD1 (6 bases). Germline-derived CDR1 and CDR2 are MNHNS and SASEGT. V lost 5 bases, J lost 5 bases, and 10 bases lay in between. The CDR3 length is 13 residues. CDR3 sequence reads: CASSPTGYQPQHF. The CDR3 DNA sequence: TGTGCCAGCAGTCCCACAGGGTATCAGCCCCAGCATTTT.

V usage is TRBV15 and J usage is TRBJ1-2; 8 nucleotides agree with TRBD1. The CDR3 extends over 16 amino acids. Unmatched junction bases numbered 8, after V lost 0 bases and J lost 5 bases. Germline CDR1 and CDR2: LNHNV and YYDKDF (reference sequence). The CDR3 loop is CATSRDLQGGLYGYTF. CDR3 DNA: TGTGCCACCAGCAGAGATCTACAGGGGGGTCTATATGGCTACACCTTC. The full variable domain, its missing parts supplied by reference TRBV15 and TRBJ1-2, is DAMVIQNPRYQVTQFGKPVTLSCSQTLNHNVMYWYQQKSSQAPKLLFHYYDKDFNNEADTPDNFQSRRPNTSFCFLDIRSPGLGDTAMYLCATSRDLQGGLYGYTFGSGTRLTVV.

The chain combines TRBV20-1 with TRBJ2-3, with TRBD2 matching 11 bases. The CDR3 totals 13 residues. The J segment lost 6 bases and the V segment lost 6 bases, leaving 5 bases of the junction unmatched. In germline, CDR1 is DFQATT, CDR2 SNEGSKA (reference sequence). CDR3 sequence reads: CSAISGRVDTQYF. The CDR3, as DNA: TGCAGTGCAATTAGCGGGAGGGTCGATACGCAGTATTTT.

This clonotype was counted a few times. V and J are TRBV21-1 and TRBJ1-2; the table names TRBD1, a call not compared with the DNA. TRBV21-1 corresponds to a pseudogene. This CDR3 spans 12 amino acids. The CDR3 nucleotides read TGTGCCCCCGGCGGTGCTAACTATGGCTACACCTTC. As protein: CAPGGANYGYTF.

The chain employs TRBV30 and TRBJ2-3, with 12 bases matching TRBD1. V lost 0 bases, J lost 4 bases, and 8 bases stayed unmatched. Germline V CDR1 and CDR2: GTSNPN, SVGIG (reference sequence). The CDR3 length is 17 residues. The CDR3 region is CAWSVSAGTGGADTQYF. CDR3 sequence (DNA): TGTGCCTGGAGTGTCTCGGCCGGGACAGGGGGCGCAGATACGCAGTATTTT.

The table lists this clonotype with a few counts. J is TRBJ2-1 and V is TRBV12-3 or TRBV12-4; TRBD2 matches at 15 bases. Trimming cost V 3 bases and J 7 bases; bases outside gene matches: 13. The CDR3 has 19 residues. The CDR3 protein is CASSLSRGTSGGRGNEQFF. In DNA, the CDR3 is TGTGCCAGCAGTTTGAGTCGGGGGACTAGCGGGGGGCGTGGGAATGAGCAGTTCTTC.

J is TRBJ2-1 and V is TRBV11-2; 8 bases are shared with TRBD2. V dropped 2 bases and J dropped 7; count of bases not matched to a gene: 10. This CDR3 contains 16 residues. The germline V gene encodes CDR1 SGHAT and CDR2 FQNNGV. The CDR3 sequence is CASSLITGLGLNEQFF. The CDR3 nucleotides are TGTGCCAGCAGCTTAATTACGGGACTAGGGTTAAATGAGCAGTTCTTC.

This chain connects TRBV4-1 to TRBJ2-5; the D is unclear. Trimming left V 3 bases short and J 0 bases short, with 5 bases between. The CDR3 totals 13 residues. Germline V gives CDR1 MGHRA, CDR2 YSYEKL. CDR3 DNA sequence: TGCGCCAGCAGCCAGACGTACCAAGAGACCCAGTACTTC. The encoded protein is CASSQTYQETQYF.

CDR3 bases: TGCAGTGGAGGCAGACTAGCGGGAGGGCCTCAGTTCTTC. It encodes CSGGRLAGGPQFF. The rearrangement joins TRBV20-1 to TRBJ2-1; 14 nucleotides line up with TRBD2. Germline V gene sequence: CDR1 DFQATT, CDR2 SNEGSKA (reference sequence). Unmatched junction bases numbered 9, after V lost 7 bases and J lost 13 bases. The CDR3 is made up of 13 amino acids.

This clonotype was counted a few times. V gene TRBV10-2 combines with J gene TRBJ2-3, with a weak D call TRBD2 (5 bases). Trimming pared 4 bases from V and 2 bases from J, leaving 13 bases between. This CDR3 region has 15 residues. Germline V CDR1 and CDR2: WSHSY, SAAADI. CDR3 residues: CASSVAAAFTDTQYF. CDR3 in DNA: TGCGCCAGCAGTGTAGCAGCGGCCTTCACAGATACGCAGTATTTT.

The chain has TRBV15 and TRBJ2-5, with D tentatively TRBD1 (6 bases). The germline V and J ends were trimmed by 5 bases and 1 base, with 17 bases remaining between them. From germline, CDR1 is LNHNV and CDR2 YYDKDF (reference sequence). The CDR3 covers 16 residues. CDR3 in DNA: TGTGCCACCAGCTCTCGTACCCAGGGGTTCCAAGAGACCCAGTACTTC. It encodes CATSSRTQGFQETQYF.

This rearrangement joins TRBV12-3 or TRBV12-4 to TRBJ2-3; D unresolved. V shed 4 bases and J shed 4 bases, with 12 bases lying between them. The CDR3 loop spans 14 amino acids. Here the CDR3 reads CASSYSGGADTQYF. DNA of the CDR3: TGTGCCAGCAGTTACTCGGGCGGAGCAGATACGCAGTATTTT.

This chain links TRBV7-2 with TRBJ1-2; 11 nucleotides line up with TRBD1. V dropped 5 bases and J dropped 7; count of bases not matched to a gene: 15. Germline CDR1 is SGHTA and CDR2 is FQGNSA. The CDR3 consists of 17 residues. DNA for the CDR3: TGTGCCAGCAGCCGCGGGACAGGGGGAATTGTGATTGGTGGCTACACCTTC. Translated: CASSRGTGGIVIGGYTF.

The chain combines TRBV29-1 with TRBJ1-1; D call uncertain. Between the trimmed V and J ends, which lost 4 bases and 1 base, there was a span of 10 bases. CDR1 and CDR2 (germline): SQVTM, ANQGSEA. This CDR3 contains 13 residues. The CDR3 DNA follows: TGCAGCGTTGCGGGTTTACAGAACACTGAAGCTTTCTTT. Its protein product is CSVAGLQNTEAFF.

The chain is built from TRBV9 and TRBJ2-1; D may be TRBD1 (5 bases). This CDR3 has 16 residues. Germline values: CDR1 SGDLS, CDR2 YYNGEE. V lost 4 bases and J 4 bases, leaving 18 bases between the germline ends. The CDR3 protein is CASSPGRALLYNEQFF. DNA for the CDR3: TGTGCCAGCAGCCCCGGCAGGGCCCTCTTGTACAATGAGCAGTTCTTC.

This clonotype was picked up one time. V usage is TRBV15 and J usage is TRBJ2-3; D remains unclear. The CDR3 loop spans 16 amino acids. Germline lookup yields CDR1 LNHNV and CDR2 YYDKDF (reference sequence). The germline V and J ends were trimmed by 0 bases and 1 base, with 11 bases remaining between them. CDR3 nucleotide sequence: TGTGCCACCAGCAGAGATGCGAACGCAGGCACAGATACGCAGTATTTT. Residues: CATSRDANAGTDTQYF.

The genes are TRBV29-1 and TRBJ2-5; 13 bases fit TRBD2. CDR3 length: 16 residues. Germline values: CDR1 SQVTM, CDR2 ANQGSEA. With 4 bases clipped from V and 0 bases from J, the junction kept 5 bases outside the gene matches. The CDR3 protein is CSVATSGRLYQETQYF. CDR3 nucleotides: TGCAGCGTTGCGACTAGCGGGAGGCTGTACCAAGAGACCCAGTACTTC. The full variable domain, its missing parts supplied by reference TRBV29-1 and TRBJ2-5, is SAVISQKPSRDICQRGTSLTIQCQVDSQVTMMFWYRQQPGQSLTLIATANQGSEATYESGFVIDKFPISRPNLTFSTLTVSNMSPEDSSIYLCSVATSGRLYQETQYFGPGTRLLVL.

The DNA of the CDR3 is TGTGCCATCAGTGAGTCCGGCAGGAAAGATGGCTACACCTTC. Protein sequence: CAISESGRKDGYTF. J is TRBJ1-2 and V is TRBV10-3; unclear D gene. This CDR3 contains 14 residues. Germline V gene data show CDR1 as ENHRY and CDR2 as SYGVKD. Deletions cut 0 bases from V and 6 bases from J, with 11 bases between.